Following are 25 T cell receptor beta chains from one sample sequenced in a study of blood T cell repertoires in COVID-19. Data came from immunoSEQ multiplex PCR; TCRdb stores just in-frame clones and leaves some out. Of tens of thousands of clones listed, more than 60% are singletons. The specimen sequenced was peripheral blood. These receptors were taken from a man aged 55-75 years with acute or convalescent COVID-19.

The chain employs TRBV28 and TRBJ1-6; D unresolved. V lost 2 bases and J 5 bases, leaving 4 bases between the germline ends. CDR1 and CDR2 (germline): MDHEN, SYDVKM. The CDR3 covers 13 residues. The DNA of the CDR3 is TGTGCCAGCAGTTTAGACAATAATTCACCCCTCCACTTT. This codes for CASSLDNNSPLHF.

This chain links TRBV6-5 with TRBJ2-5; 9 bases map to TRBD1. This CDR3 region has 14 residues. V lost 6 bases to trimming and J lost 6 bases; unmatched junction nucleotides: 8. Germline assignment: CDR1 MNHEY and CDR2 SVGAGI. This CDR3 is CASSLGTGSKTQYF. The CDR3 region has the DNA TGTGCCAGCAGCCTGGGGACAGGGAGCAAGACCCAGTACTTC.

V usage is TRBV7-2 and J usage is TRBJ1-3; the D gene is possibly TRBD1 (6 bases). There are 15 residues in the CDR3. V was shortened by 2 bases and J by 0 bases, with 8 bases between the two germline ends. Germline-derived CDR1 and CDR2 are SGHTA and FQGNSA. CDR3 in amino acids: CASSLRGGSGNTIYF. The CDR3 DNA follows: TGTGCCAGCAGCTTAAGGGGGGGCTCTGGAAACACCATATATTTT.

The CDR3 DNA reads as TGTGCCAGCAGCTTTACGTTGGGGGAGGGCGGGAATGAGCAGTTCTTC. It yields the protein CASSFTLGEGGNEQFF. The chain carries TRBV7-2 and TRBJ2-1; 7 bases align to TRBD2. V shed 3 bases, J shed 7 bases, and the junction held 12 bases outside the gene matches. The CDR3 runs to 16 residues. Germline V gives CDR1 SGHTA, CDR2 FQGNSA.

This clone was seen once. This chain uses TRBV21-1 with TRBJ1-6; TRBD1, the table's D call, lacks a check against the DNA. TRBV21-1 counts as a pseudogene. CDR3 length: 13 residues. CDR3: CARTGGDNSPLHF. The CDR3 bases are TGTGCCAGGACAGGGGGCGATAATTCACCCCTCCACTTT.

This clone was detected only a few times. This sequence joins TRBV7-8 and TRBJ1-2; no reliable D call. V was cut by 1 base and J by 4 bases, with 4 bases left in between. CDR3 size: 12 residues. CDR1 is SGHVS, CDR2 FQNEAQ, per germline. The CDR3, as DNA: TGTGCCAGCAGCTTAGGGCTCTATGGCTACACCTTC. Translation gives CASSLGLYGYTF.

The chain recombines TRBV18 with TRBJ1-5; the match to TRBD1 covers 9 bases. Looked up from germline, CDR1 is KGHSH and CDR2 is LQKENI. The CDR3 covers 16 residues. Trimming took 4 bases from V and 3 from J; bases not matched to a gene: 7. The CDR3 is CASSRNRGQANQPQHF. Written as DNA, the CDR3 is TGTGCCAGCTCACGGAACAGGGGGCAGGCCAATCAGCCCCAGCATTTT.

The chain carries TRBV19 and TRBJ2-1; 8 nucleotides align to TRBD2. Germline CDR1 reads LNHDA; CDR2 reads SQIVND (reference sequence). The J segment lost 10 bases and the V segment lost 9 bases, leaving 17 bases of the junction unmatched. CDR3 length equals 15 residues. The CDR3 reads CASGLRASGYREQFF. The CDR3 DNA reads as TGTGCCAGCGGGCTCCGGGCTAGCGGGTACAGAGAGCAGTTCTTC.

V gene TRBV7-3 combines with J gene TRBJ2-1, with D maybe TRBD1 (6 bases). CDR1 is SGHTA, CDR2 FQGTGA, per germline. The CDR3 has 14 residues. The V end was cut by 11 bases, the J end by 2 bases, with 16 bases between. CDR3 coding DNA: TGTGCCTTCGACAGGTTAGATGCCTACAATGAGCAGTTCTTC. Translating gives CAFDRLDAYNEQFF.

This chain joins TRBV7-3 and TRBJ2-5, with D possibly TRBD1 on 5 matching bases. From germline, CDR1 is SGHTA and CDR2 FQGTGA. Trimming removed 5 bases at V and 4 bases at J, with 14 bases between. CDR3 size: 14 residues. The CDR3 region is CASSPSGARETQYF. The CDR3 DNA reads as TGTGCCAGCAGCCCGAGTGGGGCCCGAGAGACCCAGTACTTC.

V is TRBV21-1 and J is TRBJ2-7; TRBD1 is the table's D call, not checked against the DNA. TRBV21-1 is an annotated pseudogene. The CDR3 spans 15 residues. The CDR3: CASFPPGGASYEQYV. The CDR3 DNA is TGTGCCAGCTTCCCCCCAGGGGGCGCTTCCTACGAGCAGTACGTC.

The gene calls are TRBV18 and TRBJ2-1; 9 bases agree with TRBD1. From germline, CDR1 is KGHSH and CDR2 LQKENI. This CDR3 spans 16 amino acids. With V trimmed by 5 bases and J by 6 bases, 11 bases remained unmatched. CDR3 nucleotides: TGTGCCAGCTCAATCGTCCCGGGACAGGGTAGCAATGAGCAGTTCTTC. Translated, it gives CASSIVPGQGSNEQFF.

The V and J genes are TRBV28 and TRBJ2-1, with TRBD2 matching 9 bases. The length of the CDR3 is 15 residues. CDR1 and CDR2 (germline): MDHEN, SYDVKM. Unmatched junction bases numbered 6, after V lost 2 bases and J lost 7 bases. CDR3 sequence: CASSLLSGSGNEQFF. The CDR3 nucleotides are TGTGCCAGCAGTTTACTTAGCGGGAGCGGTAATGAGCAGTTCTTC.

V usage is TRBV27 and J usage is TRBJ1-6; no firm D call. Germline V CDR1 and CDR2: MNHEY, SMNVEV (reference sequence). The CDR3 sequence is 14 residues long. Trimming shortened V by 6 bases and J by 8 bases, and 14 bases separated the two germline ends. The CDR3 DNA follows: TGTGCCAGCAGATACTCGCAGCGGGATTCACCCCTCCACTTT. Encoded protein: CASRYSQRDSPLHF.

The V and J genes are TRBV2 and TRBJ2-1; the D gene is possibly TRBD1 (5 bases). CDR3 length: 14 residues. Germline V lookup: CDR1 SNHLY, CDR2 FYNNEI. Trimming took 7 bases from V and 0 from J, leaving 10 bases between them. CDR3 region: CASIQDHSYNEQFF. The CDR3 DNA sequence: TGTGCCAGCATACAGGACCACTCCTACAATGAGCAGTTCTTC.

The CDR3 nucleotides read TGCGCCAGCAGTAATTGGGGACAGGGGCCCAATGAGCAGTTCTTC. It specifies CASSNWGQGPNEQFF. The chain employs TRBV5-1 and TRBJ2-1; TRBD1 matches at 10 bases. The trim removed 5 bases at V and 6 bases at J, leaving 8 bases unmatched. This CDR3 has 15 amino acids. Germline V lookup: CDR1 SGHRS, CDR2 YFSETQ. Combining the CDR3 with reference TRBV5-1 and TRBJ2-1 gives the whole variable domain KAGVTQTPRYLIKTRGQQVTLSCSPISGHRSVSWYQQTPGQGLQFLFEYFSETQRNKGNFPGRFSGRQFSNSRSEMNVSTLELGDSALYLCASSNWGQGPNEQFFGPGTRLTVL.

This clone has only one observation. This sequence joins TRBV7-9 and TRBJ2-7; 9 bases are a match to TRBD1. CDR1 is SEHNR and CDR2 is FQNEAQ in the germline V gene (reference sequence). With 5 bases clipped from V and 7 bases from J, the junction kept 3 bases outside the gene matches. CDR3 length equals 12 residues. CDR3 protein: CASSIGTGEQYV. The DNA of the CDR3 is TGTGCCAGCAGCATCGGGACAGGGGAGCAGTACGTC.

The rearrangement uses TRBV5-1 and TRBJ2-5; a weak D match, TRBD2 (6 bases). The V end was cut by 2 bases, the J end by 4 bases, with 12 bases between. Germline-derived CDR1 and CDR2 are SGHRS and YFSETQ. There are 14 residues in the CDR3. The chain's CDR3 is CASSFPGGLETQYF. In nucleotides, the CDR3 is TGCGCCAGCAGCTTCCCCGGGGGACTAGAGACCCAGTACTTC.

V gene TRBV2 combines with J gene TRBJ2-1; D is undetermined. The V gene lost 6 bases and the J gene lost 7 bases, with 22 bases spanning the gap. The CDR3 extends over 16 amino acids. The germline V gene encodes CDR1 SNHLY and CDR2 FYNNEI. DNA for the CDR3: TGTGCCAGCAGCTCTTCAAGGTCGTCACGGCGGAATGAGCAGTTCTTC. Protein sequence: CASSSSRSSRRNEQFF.

The gene calls are TRBV5-4 and TRBJ2-7; possible D gene TRBD2, 5 bases. The CDR3 length is 15 residues. CDR1 SGHNT and CDR2 YYREEE come from the germline V gene (reference sequence). The V and J ends lost 1 base and 6 bases respectively, with 17 bases between them. The CDR3 is CASSLFSGRVGEQYF. CDR3 DNA sequence: TGTGCCAGCAGCTTGTTTTCGGGAAGAGTAGGCGAGCAGTACTTC.

The rearrangement links TRBV20-1 to TRBJ2-5; D is possibly TRBD2 (5 bases). Trimming took off 3 bases at V and 3 bases at J, with 5 bases between the two ends. The CDR3 contains 11 residues. Germline V gene lookup returns CDR1 DFQATT and CDR2 SNEGSKA (reference sequence). CDR3 protein: CSASGKETQYF. The CDR3 nucleotides are TGCAGTGCTAGCGGGAAAGAGACCCAGTACTTC.

This chain links TRBV6-5 with TRBJ2-2, with D perhaps TRBD2 (5 bases). Germline CDR1 reads MNHEY; CDR2 reads SVGAGI. The CDR3 contains 15 residues. V lost 6 bases and J lost 6, with 17 bases in between. CDR3 sequence: CASRLGPQEAGELFF. The CDR3 nucleotides read TGTGCCAGCAGGCTCGGACCCCAGGAGGCCGGGGAGCTGTTTTTT.

The rearrangement links TRBV19 to TRBJ2-7; no clear D gene. The CDR3 is 15 residues long. Deletions cut 3 bases from V and 0 bases from J, with 12 bases between. From germline, CDR1 is LNHDA and CDR2 SQIVND (reference sequence). The CDR3 nucleotides read TGTGCCAGTAGTATTAGCACCACCAGCTCCTACGAGCAGTACTTC. Protein: CASSISTTSSYEQYF.

The rearrangement links TRBV2 to TRBJ2-3; 9 nucleotides line up with TRBD2. V lost 7 bases to trimming and J lost 0 bases; unmatched junction nucleotides: 2. The CDR3 is made up of 14 amino acids. Germline V gives CDR1 SNHLY, CDR2 FYNNEI. The CDR3 loop is CASIAGGSTDTQYF. The CDR3 bases are TGTGCCAGCATTGCGGGGGGGAGCACAGATACGCAGTATTTT.

The CDR3 sequence: CASSYAVGGAFF. The DNA of the CDR3 is TGTGCCAGCAGCTACGCAGTGGGAGGCGCTTTCTTT. This rearrangement joins TRBV7-2 to TRBJ1-1, with D unresolved. This CDR3 contains 12 residues. Germline CDR1 SGHTA, CDR2 FQGNSA. Trimming took off 4 bases at V and 11 bases at J, with 14 bases between the two ends.